These 13 T cell receptor beta chains came from one sample sequenced in a study of metastatic and nonmetastatic thyroid tumors. TCRdb re-clonotyped the PCR reads through MiXCR. The data contain about 20,000 clones, approximately 10% of them seen just once; the ten biggest clones take up about 8%. Prior to thyroid surgery, none of the patients had received any treatment. Sequenced sample: blood. These receptors were taken from a female donor with papillary thyroid cancer or a benign thyroid nodule (not recorded which). Some clones in this sample may be carry-over from other donors' samples.

Ten or more counts support this clone. Other DNA variants within this sample encode the same CDR3. The chain links TRBV18 to TRBJ1-5; the D gene is possibly TRBD1 (6 bases). Germline-derived CDR1 and CDR2 are KGHSH and LQKENI. V was pared by 2 bases and J by 7 bases, with 15 bases between. The CDR3 length is 15 residues. The DNA of the CDR3 is TGTGCCAGCTCACCAAGAGGGGGAAAGGAGCAGCCCCAGCATTTT. Translated: CASSPRGGKEQPQHF.

This chain links TRBV20-1 with TRBJ2-3, with TRBD2 matching over 9 bases. The CDR3 has 13 residues. V shed 4 bases and J 2 bases; nucleotides not matched to a gene: 1. CDR1 and CDR2 (germline): DFQATT, SNEGSKA (reference sequence). CDR3 in DNA: TGCAGTGCTACTAGCGGGAACACAGATACGCAGTATTTT. It yields the protein CSATSGNTDTQYF.

Many counts were recorded for this clone. The chain has TRBV9 and TRBJ2-6, with D unclear. The ends were cut back, 4 bases at V and 0 bases at J, with 5 bases in the middle. Germline V gene lookup returns CDR1 SGDLS and CDR2 YYNGEE. The CDR3 has 14 residues. CDR3: CASSLTSGANVLTF. The CDR3 nucleotides read TGTGCCAGCAGCCTTACCTCTGGGGCCAACGTCCTGACTTTC.

In the case of this clone: With a much larger clone just one base away, this may be a read error. Other DNA sequences of this sample code for an identical CDR3. The J gene is TRBJ2-2, the V gene TRBV5-6; possibly TRBD2 for D (5 bases). CDR3 length: 13 amino acids. With 4 bases removed from V and 7 bases from J, the gap between germline ends came to 11 bases. Germline CDR1 SGHDT, CDR2 YYEEEE. The chain's CDR3 is CASSLGLSGELFF. CDR3 DNA sequence: TGTGCCAGCAGCCTAGGACTTAGCGGGGAGCTGTTTTTT.

The chain is built from TRBV6-1 and TRBJ2-7, with D maybe TRBD2 (6 bases). From germline, CDR1 is MNHNS and CDR2 SASEGT. This CDR3 region has 13 residues. V lost 8 bases to trimming and J lost 6 bases, with 17 bases between them. The DNA of the CDR3 is TGTGCCAGCGTCAGGCAGGCCGGGGGCGAGCAGTACTTC. It codes for CASVRQAGGEQYF.

This rearrangement joins TRBV12-3 or TRBV12-4 to TRBJ2-1; TRBD2 matches 9 bases. V shed 8 bases and J 6 bases; nucleotides not matched to a gene: 5. The CDR3 totals 13 residues. For the CDR3, the DNA is TGTGCCAGCGCGCTAGCGGGAATCAATGAGCAGTTCTTC. Protein product: CASALAGINEQFF.

This clone was recorded many times. CDR3 protein: CASTPGQGVNEQFF. The DNA for the CDR3 is TGTGCCAGCACCCCGGGACAGGGTGTCAATGAGCAGTTCTTC. The chain is built from TRBV2 and TRBJ2-1; 9 bases agree with TRBD1. The CDR3 totals 14 residues. V trimming: 7 bases; J trimming: 6 bases; junction bases outside the gene matches: 7. Germline assignment: CDR1 SNHLY and CDR2 FYNNEI. The full variable domain, with the rest looked up from reference TRBV2 and TRBJ2-1, is EPEVTQTPSHQVTQMGQEVILRCVPISNHLYFYWYRQILGQKVEFLVSFYNNEISEKSEIFDDQFSVERPDGSNFTLKIRSTKLEDSAMYFCASTPGQGVNEQFFGPGTRLTVL.

In this sample, this clone is medium-sized. V and J are TRBV6-1 and TRBJ2-3, with a possible D match to TRBD2 (6 bases). The CDR3 consists of 13 residues. Trimming took 6 bases from V and 5 from J, leaving 12 bases between them. CDR1 and CDR2 from the germline V gene are MNHNS and SASEGT. CDR3 nucleotides: TGTGCCAGCAGCCGGAGGGCCGTAGATACGCAGTATTTT. This gives the protein CASSRRAVDTQYF.

Ten or more counts support this clone. This chain links TRBV5-1 with TRBJ2-5, with 9 nucleotides matching TRBD1. The ends lost 3 bases at V and 5 bases at J; junction bases unmatched: 8. Germline V gives CDR1 SGHRS, CDR2 YFSETQ. This CDR3 region has 15 residues. In nucleotides, the CDR3 is TGCGCCAGCAGCTGGCCGACAGGGGGAAGGGAGACCCAGTACTTC. As protein: CASSWPTGGRETQYF.

In regard to this clone: Its ends do not fully match the called genes, so a read error is possible. The chain carries TRBV6-2 or TRBV6-3 and TRBJ2-1; the D is unclear. This CDR3 contains 11 residues. Germline V CDR1 and CDR2: MNHEY, SVGEGT. CDR3 sequence: CASSVRSEQFF. The DNA of the CDR3 is TGCGCCAGCAGTGTTCGGTCAGAGCAGTTCTTC.

This clone is categorized as medium-sized. This chain uses TRBV27 with TRBJ2-7, with D possibly being TRBD1 (6 bases). CDR3 length equals 15 residues. In germline, CDR1 is MNHEY, CDR2 SMNVEV (reference sequence). The V end lost 6 bases, the J end lost 1 base, and 16 bases lay between the germline ends. CDR3 nucleotide sequence: TGTGCCAGCAGGATGGGGGCAGCTAATTCCTACGAGCAGTACTTC. Translated, it gives CASRMGAANSYEQYF.

This clone was seen more than once but under ten times. The chain employs TRBV6-2 or TRBV6-3 and TRBJ2-1; 13 bases are shared with TRBD2. The V and J ends lost 7 bases and 3 bases, in that order; junction bases with no gene match: 6. CDR3 length equals 16 residues. Germline V gives CDR1 MNHEY, CDR2 SVGEGT. The CDR3 nucleotides read TGTGCCAGCACAGCAACTAGCGGGAGGGACTACAATGAGCAGTTCTTC. As protein: CASTATSGRDYNEQFF.

There are many counts of this clone. The chain is built from TRBV20-1 and TRBJ2-3, with no clear D. V gave up 0 bases and J gave up 7 bases, with 17 bases separating them. Germline CDR1 and CDR2: DFQATT and SNEGSKA (reference sequence). The CDR3 has 15 amino acids. The CDR3 here is CSARDLPSAGHTQYF. The DNA for the CDR3 is TGCAGTGCTAGAGATCTTCCCTCCGCCGGACATACGCAGTATTTT.